The present entry profiles one T cell receptor (beta chain) with its context. The sample originates from a study of blood T cells in healthy people across ages. The CDR3 extends over 13 amino acids. V lost 5 bases and J lost 7, with 14 bases in between. Germline CDR1 SGHTA, CDR2 FQGNSA. For the second PCR, which ran for roughly 6 to 11 cycles, a sample-barcoded 5' primer and a J-beta primer mix were used. TCRdb itself ran the 5' RACE reads through MiXCR, one entry per CDR3 protein. The data hold about 1.5 million distinct CDR3 sequences, with roughly 43% observed a single time. The chain uses TRBV7-2 and TRBJ1-2, with unresolved D. The sequenced sample was blood. This clonotype was sampled from a woman aged 18-30 years in good health. DNA for the CDR3: TGTGCCAGCAGCCAGGAGGCTCTGGGTGGCTACACCTTC. Amino acid sequence: CASSQEALGGYTF. Filled out from reference TRBV7-2 and TRBJ1-2, the complete variable domain reads GAGVSQSPSNKVTEKGKDVELRCDPISGHTALYWYRQSLGQGLEFLIYFQGNSAPDKSGLPSDRFSAERTGGSVSTLTIQRTQQEDSAVYLCASSQEALGGYTFGSGTRLTVV.